These 18 T cell receptor beta chains came from one sample sequenced in a study of T-cell reconstitution after alpha-beta-depleted transplantation in children. TCRbeta library preparation incorporated unique molecular identifiers. Each CDR3 protein is one row after TCRdb ran MiXCR on the PCR reads. In the table there are about 100,000 distinct CDR3 sequences, under 7% of which are singletons. Specimen: PBMCs, mostly from graft donor cells, collected 60 days after TCRalphabeta/CD19-depleted stem cell transplant. The receptors shown here come from a female patient between 2 and 15 years old who had a stem cell transplant for Fanconi anemia, so the T cells may come from the graft donor.

This clonotype has just a few counts. The chain carries TRBV7-8 and TRBJ2-5; D call uncertain. The CDR3 consists of 13 residues. Trimming removed 1 base at V and 5 bases at J, with 8 bases between. CDR1 is SGHVS and CDR2 is FQNEAQ in the germline V gene. CDR3 sequence reads: CASSLEVWETQYF. The CDR3 bases are TGTGCCAGCAGCTTAGAAGTTTGGGAGACCCAGTACTTC.

This clonotype was observed a handful of times. DNA of the CDR3: TGTGCCAGCAGTGAGCCATTGGGGCTCTACGAGCAGTACTTC. It codes for CASSEPLGLYEQYF. The chain is built from TRBV2 and TRBJ2-7; tentative D call: TRBD1 (5 bases). The length of the CDR3 is 14 residues. Deletions cut 3 bases from V and 3 bases from J, with 12 bases between. Germline loops: CDR1 SNHLY, CDR2 FYNNEI.

The chain is built from TRBV3-1 and TRBJ2-3; D might be TRBD1 (5 bases). Per the germline V gene, CDR1 is LGHDT and CDR2 is YNNKEL (reference sequence). Trimming took 4 bases from V and 7 from J, leaving 12 bases between them. CDR3 length equals 13 residues. CDR3: CASSRDSEYTQYF. The CDR3 DNA reads TGTGCCAGCAGCCGAGACAGCGAGTATACGCAGTATTTT.

This clonotype has a count of ten or more. The chain recombines TRBV7-2 with TRBJ1-4; D may be TRBD1 (5 bases). CDR1 and CDR2 (germline): SGHTA, FQGNSA. V was clipped by 5 bases and J by 3 bases, with 10 bases between them. The CDR3 is 14 amino acids. The chain's CDR3 is CASSLGVANEKLFF. The CDR3 DNA is TGTGCCAGCAGCCTAGGGGTCGCTAATGAAAAACTGTTTTTT.

This clonotype was seen many times. At one end, the junction sequence differs from germline, possibly due to a read error. The chain uses TRBV28 and TRBJ2-7; 10 bases match TRBD1. This CDR3 comprises 14 residues. Germline V lookup: CDR1 MDHEN, CDR2 SYDVKM. The CDR3 DNA is TGTGCCAGCAGCGCGGGACAGGGGTTACATCCTCTGGGATTC. It is translated as CASSAGQGLHPLGF. The full variable domain, with the rest looked up from reference TRBV28 and TRBJ2-7, is DVKVTQSSRYLVKRTGEKVFLECVQDMDHENMFWYRQDPGLGLRLIYFSYDVKMKEKGDIPEGYSVSREKKERFSLILESASTNQTSMYLCASSAGQGLHPLGFGPGTRLTVT.

This clonotype was counted between two and nine times. The chain employs TRBV7-3 and TRBJ2-4; TRBD2 matches at 7 bases. This CDR3 is built from 13 residues. Germline loops: CDR1 SGHTA, CDR2 FQGTGA. With 4 bases clipped from V and 3 bases from J, the junction kept 0 bases outside the gene matches. DNA for the CDR3: TGTGCCAGCAGCTCGGGGGGCAAAAACATTCAGTACTTC. Amino acid sequence: CASSSGGKNIQYF.

This clonotype showed up many times. The chain recombines TRBV12-3 or TRBV12-4 with TRBJ2-1; 13 bases align to TRBD2. The V and J ends lost 6 bases and 10 bases, in that order; junction bases with no gene match: 9. This CDR3 has 15 residues. CDR3 bases: TGTGCCAGCAGACCAAGCGGGACTAGCGGGGCGGAGCAGTTCTTC. As protein: CASRPSGTSGAEQFF.

The rearrangement links TRBV12-3 or TRBV12-4 to TRBJ1-4; 9 bases line up with TRBD1. This CDR3 is built from 20 residues. V gave up 3 bases and J gave up 2 bases; unmatched junction bases: 16. CDR3 sequence: CASSFLTTGTGRGTNEKLFF. The DNA of the CDR3 is TGTGCCAGCAGTTTCCTTACCACCGGGACAGGGAGAGGGACTAATGAAAAACTGTTTTTT.

This clonotype came up a few times. The chain uses TRBV28 and TRBJ2-6; tentatively, D is TRBD2 (6 bases). The V and J ends lost 5 bases and 0 bases respectively, with 8 bases between them. CDR3 length: 15 residues. CDR1 is MDHEN and CDR2 is SYDVKM in the germline V gene. The CDR3 bases are TGTGCCAGCAGTCCCGGGGGCTCTGGGGCCAACGTCCTGACTTTC. It encodes CASSPGGSGANVLTF.

This clonotype appeared a few times. CDR3 nucleotide sequence: TGCGCCAGCAGCTTGATGGACAGGGGCTACAATGAGCAGTTCTTC. Translating it yields CASSLMDRGYNEQFF. J is TRBJ2-1 and V is TRBV5-1; TRBD1 matches 9 bases. Germline loops: CDR1 SGHRS, CDR2 YFSETQ. This CDR3 spans 15 amino acids. J was trimmed by 3 bases and V by 1 base; bases with no gene match: 2.

This sequence joins TRBV4-1 and TRBJ2-3; 9 bases are a match to TRBD2. Germline V gene sequence: CDR1 MGHRA, CDR2 YSYEKL. V lost 3 bases to trimming and J lost 2 bases; unmatched junction nucleotides: 3. The CDR3 sequence is 15 residues long. The CDR3: CASSQGLANTDTQYF. Written as DNA, the CDR3 is TGCGCCAGCAGCCAGGGACTAGCAAACACAGATACGCAGTATTTT.

There are a few counts of this clonotype. The V and J genes are TRBV3-1 and TRBJ2-1; D might be TRBD1 or TRBD2, each matching 5 bases. CDR1 and CDR2 from the germline V gene are LGHDT and YNNKEL (reference sequence). CDR3 length: 13 amino acids. The ends were cut back, 1 base at V and 4 bases at J, with 5 bases in the middle. The CDR3 DNA reads as TGTGCCAGCAGCCAAGGGGGGTACAATGAGCAGTTCTTC. Its protein is CASSQGGYNEQFF.

This clonotype was observed a handful of times. The V gene is TRBV7-9, the J gene TRBJ1-4, with D perhaps matching TRBD1 (6 bases). V lost 1 base and J lost 11, with 8 bases in between. CDR1 and CDR2 (germline): SEHNR, FQNEAQ (reference sequence). CDR3 length: 12 amino acids. The chain's CDR3 is CASSLEGVKLFF. The CDR3 region has the DNA TGTGCCAGCAGCTTAGAGGGGGTTAAACTGTTTTTT.

The table lists this clonotype with many counts. The chain employs TRBV5-1 and TRBJ2-7; D call uncertain. This CDR3 is built from 14 residues. V lost 0 bases to trimming and J lost 6 bases, with 13 bases between them. CDR1 and CDR2 from the germline V gene are SGHRS and YFSETQ. This CDR3 is CASSLESQLAEQYF. In nucleotides, the CDR3 is TGCGCCAGCAGCTTGGAGTCTCAGCTGGCCGAGCAGTACTTC.

The chain links TRBV5-1 to TRBJ2-7; TRBD1 is a possible D gene (5 bases). The V end was cut by 4 bases, the J end by 2 bases, with 10 bases between. The CDR3 totals 13 residues. Germline CDR1 reads SGHRS; CDR2 reads YFSETQ. The chain's CDR3 is CASSLPTAYEQYF. The CDR3 DNA sequence: TGCGCCAGCAGCCTCCCGACAGCCTACGAGCAGTACTTC.

Of note for this clonotype: A much larger clone differs from this one at a single base, so this may be a read error. The rearrangement links TRBV9 to TRBJ2-7; TRBD1 agrees at 7 bases. Per the germline V gene, CDR1 is SGDLS and CDR2 is YYNGEE. The CDR3 loop spans 14 amino acids. CDR3: CASIVGQAVYEQYF. The DNA of the CDR3 is TGTGCCAGCATCGTAGGACAGGCCGTCTACGAGCAGTACTTC.

This sequence joins TRBV9 and TRBJ2-2; D is tentatively TRBD1 or TRBD2 (5 bases each). This CDR3 comprises 15 residues. The V gene's germline CDR1 is SGDLS and CDR2 YYNGEE. Trimming pared 0 bases from V and 1 base from J, leaving 7 bases between. In nucleotides, the CDR3 is TGTGCCAGCAGCGTAGATGGGGGGAACACCGGGGAGCTGTTTTTT. It specifies CASSVDGGNTGELFF.

This clonotype was observed a handful of times. The chain couples TRBV12-3 or TRBV12-4 to TRBJ2-3; 7 positions agree with TRBD1. V dropped 4 bases and J dropped 1; count of bases not matched to a gene: 2. The CDR3 has 14 residues. CDR3 amino acids: CASSSTGGTDTQYF. The CDR3 DNA follows: TGTGCCAGCAGTTCCACAGGGGGCACAGATACGCAGTATTTT.